These 2 T cell receptor beta chains were all obtained from the same sample, sequenced in a study of early T cells in non-severe SARS-CoV-2 infection. One entry per CDR3 protein results from TCRdb running MiXCR on the 5' RACE reads. The sample includes over 60,000 distinct CDR3 sequences, about 9.4% of them seen just once. Sequencing was done on a sample of whole blood. The receptors were gathered from an adult who was a healthcare worker with PCR-confirmed SARS-CoV-2 infection or an uninfected control (not recorded which).

This clonotype was observed many times. The chain combines TRBV6-2 or TRBV6-3 with TRBJ2-7, with D perhaps given as TRBD1 or TRBD2 (5 bases each). Germline values: CDR1 MNHEY, CDR2 SVGEGT. Deletions cut 4 bases from V and 3 bases from J, with 16 bases between. The CDR3 covers 15 residues. The CDR3 here is CASSLLLRGDYEQYF. The CDR3 bases are TGTGCCAGCAGTTTACTCCTAAGGGGAGACTACGAGCAGTACTTC.

This clonotype has a count of ten or more. The V gene is TRBV5-1, the J gene TRBJ2-3; D gene uncertain. Germline CDR1 is SGHRS and CDR2 is YFSETQ. The CDR3 covers 14 residues. The germline V and J ends were trimmed by 0 bases and 0 bases, with 5 bases remaining between them. The CDR3 DNA sequence: TGCGCCAGCAGCTTGGGAGACAGCACAGATACGCAGTATTTT. This sequence encodes CASSLGDSTDTQYF.